Below, 19 T cell receptor beta chains from the same sample are listed, as sequenced in a study of HIV-infected children after antiretroviral therapy interruption. Treatment of the sample: PENTA 11 planned treatment interruption arm or continuous ART arm. A 3' RACE protocol on RNA, with unique molecular identifiers, produced the TCR library. MiXCR was run by TCRdb on the 3' RACE reads, yielding one entry per CDR3 protein. The sample lists about 40,000 distinct CDR3 sequences, approximately 6.1% occurring once. Sequenced material: CD45RA+ CD4+ T cells from PBMCs, pooled from several time points, taken from a donor given antiretroviral therapy, either interrupted or continuous. Subset in this sample: naive CD4+ CD45RA+ CD45RO- T cells. The receptors here all came from a pool of human donors with HIV.

This clonotype was observed at least ten times. The V and J genes are TRBV4-1 and TRBJ2-7; tentatively, D is TRBD1 or TRBD2 (5 bases each). Germline assignment: CDR1 MGHRA and CDR2 YSYEKL. This CDR3 contains 17 residues. V was cut by 2 bases and J by 2 bases, with 19 bases left in between. CDR3 in amino acids: CASSQRVVRDGPYEQYF. Here the CDR3 DNA reads TGCGCCAGCAGCCAACGGGTAGTGAGGGACGGCCCCTACGAGCAGTACTTC.

This clonotype occurred many times. The genes are TRBV14 and TRBJ2-1; TRBD2 might be the D (6 bases). This CDR3 is 17 amino acids long. V lost 0 bases to trimming and J lost 8 bases, with 20 bases between them. Germline values: CDR1 SGHDN, CDR2 FVKESK. For the CDR3, the DNA is TGTGCCAGCAGCCAAGATCCCAGACTAGGACCTCCCTATGAGCAGTTCTTC. Amino acid sequence: CASSQDPRLGPPYEQFF.

The chain uses TRBV4-3 and TRBJ2-3; 12 bases line up with TRBD2. The CDR3 has 17 amino acids. V dropped 2 bases and J dropped 5; count of bases not matched to a gene: 8. Germline-derived CDR1 and CDR2 are LGHNA and YSLEER. The CDR3: CASSQTLLAGGLDTQYF. CDR3 coding DNA: TGCGCCAGCAGCCAAACCCTACTAGCGGGGGGCTTAGATACGCAGTATTTT.

This clonotype was seen a handful of times. The junction and the germline gene differ at one end; a read error may be behind it. The chain combines TRBV23-1 with TRBJ2-2; TRBD1 matches 9 bases. TRBV23-1 is labeled an ORF, and its function is uncertain. The CDR3 length is 14 residues. In nucleotides, the CDR3 is TGTGCCAGCAGTCCCGGGACAGGGCCCGGGCAGCTCTACTTT. Translated, it gives CASSPGTGPGQLYF.

This clonotype was found many times. This chain uses TRBV6-5 with TRBJ2-2; D uncertain. CDR3 length equals 12 residues. Looked up from germline, CDR1 is MNHEY and CDR2 is SVGAGI. V lost 6 bases to trimming and J lost 7 bases, with 9 bases between them. The CDR3 spells CASSFFGGELFF. CDR3 sequence (DNA): TGTGCCAGCAGCTTTTTTGGCGGGGAGCTGTTTTTT.

This clonotype was counted ten times or more. The chain is built from TRBV4-1 and TRBJ2-3; tentative D call: TRBD2 (6 bases). With 4 bases removed from V and 0 bases from J, the gap between germline ends came to 14 bases. Germline lookup yields CDR1 MGHRA and CDR2 YSYEKL. The CDR3 contains 16 residues. The CDR3 region has the DNA TGCGCCAGCAGCCCCATAGTGGGACTCAGCACAGATACGCAGTATTTT. It codes for CASSPIVGLSTDTQYF.

This clonotype has at least ten counts. The CDR3 is CASSLAQIQGGTEAFF. The CDR3 region has the DNA TGTGCCAGCAGCTTAGCGCAGATTCAGGGCGGCACTGAAGCTTTCTTT. The rearrangement links TRBV7-2 to TRBJ1-1; a possible D gene is TRBD1 (5 bases). CDR1 and CDR2 (germline): SGHTA, FQGNSA. V was cut by 0 bases and J by 4 bases, with 15 bases left in between. The CDR3 covers 16 residues.

This clonotype was recorded many times. The chain employs TRBV28 and TRBJ2-6; D is unresolved. V gave up 3 bases and J gave up 1 base, with 7 bases separating them. Germline CDR1 MDHEN, CDR2 SYDVKM. The CDR3 is 15 residues long. In DNA form, the CDR3 reads TGTGCCAGCAGTTTGGTAGGGTCTGGGGCCAACGTCCTGACTTTC. This sequence encodes CASSLVGSGANVLTF.

This clonotype was counted many times. This rearrangement joins TRBV4-1 to TRBJ1-1, with TRBD1 as a possible D gene (5 bases). CDR3 length: 18 amino acids. From germline, CDR1 is MGHRA and CDR2 YSYEKL. Trimming cost V 4 bases and J 4 bases, with 25 bases left between them. CDR3 sequence: CASSLWGGIGPLGTEAFF. The CDR3 nucleotides read TGCGCCAGCAGCCTTTGGGGGGGGATTGGACCCCTGGGCACTGAAGCTTTCTTT.

V gene TRBV7-6 combines with J gene TRBJ2-7; tentatively, D is TRBD1 (6 bases). This CDR3 spans 15 amino acids. V dropped 5 bases and J dropped 3 bases, with 17 bases sitting between them. Per the germline V gene, CDR1 is SGHVS and CDR2 is FNYEAQ. In DNA form, the CDR3 reads TGTGCCAGCAGCCCTTGGGACCAGGGGCTCTACGAGCAGTACTTC. Residues: CASSPWDQGLYEQYF.

This clonotype was seen a handful of times. The gene calls are TRBV12-3 or TRBV12-4 and TRBJ2-5; D may be TRBD1 (6 bases). The CDR3 contains 11 residues. V was pared by 6 bases and J by 9 bases, with 11 bases between. For the CDR3, the DNA is TGTGCCAGCAGCCGAGGGGGTGCCCAGTACTTC. Its translation: CASSRGGAQYF.

This clonotype showed up just a few times. The rearrangement links TRBV28 to TRBJ2-7; 8 positions agree with TRBD1. Trimming removed 5 bases from V and 12 bases from J; junction bases left unmatched: 9. This CDR3 contains 12 residues. Germline V lookup: CDR1 MDHEN, CDR2 SYDVKM. CDR3 nucleotides: TGTGCCAGCAGTCAACGGACAGGGCCCGGGTACTTC. Translation: CASSQRTGPGYF.

This clonotype appeared many times. V and J are TRBV12-3 or TRBV12-4 and TRBJ2-3; a possible D gene is TRBD2 (6 bases). Trimming removed 2 bases from V and 1 base from J, with 7 bases in between. The CDR3 contains 14 residues. The CDR3 bases are TGTGCCAGCAGTTTAACTAGCCGCACAGATACGCAGTATTTT. Its protein product is CASSLTSRTDTQYF.

There are many counts of this clonotype. The V and J genes are TRBV10-3 and TRBJ1-1, with TRBD1 as a possible D gene (6 bases). V was clipped by 0 bases and J by 3 bases, with 11 bases between them. Germline CDR1 ENHRY, CDR2 SYGVKD. The CDR3 sequence is 15 residues long. CDR3 region: CAISESRGHDTEAFF. The CDR3 nucleotides read TGTGCCATCAGTGAGTCGCGGGGGCATGACACTGAAGCTTTCTTT.

The sample holds many counts of this clonotype. The J gene is TRBJ2-1, the V gene TRBV19; D gene unclear. The germline gives CDR1 LNHDA, CDR2 SQIVND (reference sequence). The CDR3 consists of 13 residues. The ends were cut back, 9 bases at V and 9 bases at J, with 18 bases in the middle. The CDR3: CASSDWNYAEQFF. The DNA of the CDR3 is TGTGCCAGCAGTGACTGGAACTATGCTGAGCAGTTCTTC.

This clonotype has just a few counts. The chain uses TRBV12-5 and TRBJ1-1, with D hard to call. Germline CDR1 is LGHNT and CDR2 is FRNRAP. Trimming left V 1 base short and J 0 bases short, with 15 bases between. The CDR3 length is 17 residues. Here the CDR3 DNA reads TGTGCTAGTGGTTTGGCCCCTGGTTCCACAGTGAACACTGAAGCTTTCTTT. This codes for CASGLAPGSTVNTEAFF.

This clonotype was recorded a few times. The chain recombines TRBV13 with TRBJ1-1; maybe TRBD1 (5 bases). The CDR3 extends over 12 amino acids. V shed 5 bases and J shed 9 bases, with 13 bases lying between them. CDR1 is PRHDT and CDR2 is FYEKMQ in the germline V gene (reference sequence). This CDR3 is CASSRGGEQAFF. CDR3 DNA sequence: TGTGCCAGCAGCCGGGGAGGGGAGCAAGCTTTCTTT.

This clonotype was seen a handful of times. The V gene is TRBV29-1, the J gene TRBJ1-2, with TRBD1 identical over 7 bases. This CDR3 is built from 14 residues. Per germline, CDR1 SQVTM and CDR2 ANQGSEA. V shed 7 bases and J 4 bases; nucleotides not matched to a gene: 12. CDR3 loop: CSAGEGALGYGYTF. In DNA, the CDR3 is TGCAGCGCTGGTGAGGGGGCGCTGGGCTATGGCTACACCTTC.

This clonotype showed up just a few times. This chain joins TRBV28 and TRBJ1-5, with 7 bases matching TRBD1. The CDR3 consists of 16 residues. V gave up 3 bases and J gave up 1 base; unmatched junction bases: 6. Per the germline V gene, CDR1 is MDHEN and CDR2 is SYDVKM. The CDR3 is CASSFPDRVSNQPQHF. The CDR3 bases are TGTGCCAGCAGTTTTCCCGACAGGGTGAGCAATCAGCCCCAGCATTTT.